The rows below give T cell receptor beta chains drawn from one sample of a study of blood T cell repertoires in COVID-19. Clones were read by immunoSEQ multiplex PCR, and TCRdb kept only the in-frame ones, dropping some. The sample lists roughly 150,000 clones; about 83% were seen once. Sequenced sample: peripheral blood. Every receptor here comes from a woman in her sixties or seventies who had recovered from COVID-19. CDR3s include the opening cysteine and the closing phenylalanine or tryptophan. A D gene is named only where the DNA matches it firmly. A clone size is listed for some rows: how often the clone was seen (once, few, many), or a class if it is expanded.

cdr3_nt	cdr3_aa	d_call	j_call	clone_size	v_call
TGTGCCAGCAGCCAACCCAACGGCCAGACTCGCAGCTCCTACAATGAGCAGTTCTTC	CASSQPNGQTRSSYNEQFF	NA	TRBJ2-1	few	TRBV4-2
TGCAGCGTTGGACGCTGGGACAGCCGTGGCTACACCTTC	CSVGRWDSRGYTF	TRBD1	TRBJ1-2	NA	TRBV29-1
TGTGCCATCAGGCAACAGGGGGGTTTCGCAGATACGCAGTATTTT	CAIRQQGGFADTQYF	TRBD1	TRBJ2-3	once	TRBV10-3
TGTGCCAGCAGTTTACCCCCAGGACAGGGGGCGAGAGGGGCCAACGTCCTGACTTTC	CASSLPPGQGARGANVLTF	TRBD1	TRBJ2-6	NA	TRBV28
TGCGCCAGCAGCTTGTCGGCTAGCGGGTCCTACAATGAGCAGTTCTTC	CASSLSASGSYNEQFF	TRBD2	TRBJ2-1	NA	TRBV5-1
TGTGCCAGCAGCCAAGAGGTCCGGGACAGTACTCTAGCCAAAAACATTCAGTACTTC	CASSQEVRDSTLAKNIQYF	TRBD1	TRBJ2-4	few	TRBV14
TGCGCCAGCAACCGGGACAGATATAGCAATCAGCCCCAGCATTTT	CASNRDRYSNQPQHF	TRBD1	TRBJ1-5	NA	TRBV4-3
TGTGCCAGCAGTTACTCCCCCCGGGGCTATGGCTACACCTTC	CASSYSPRGYGYTF	NA	TRBJ1-2	NA	TRBV6-5
TGTGCCAGCAGCTTAGTGGCAGCCCGGGGGGCCCAGTACTTC	CASSLVAARGAQYF	TRBD2	TRBJ2-5	NA	TRBV7-8
TGTGCCAGCAGCTCGCCTTTGGACGGGGGGGCTGCCGGGGAGCTGTTTTTT	CASSSPLDGGAAGELFF	TRBD2	TRBJ2-2	NA	TRBV5-4
TGTGCCAGCAGCTTCCGGGGGGGAGACACTGAAGCTTTCTTT	CASSFRGGDTEAFF	NA	TRBJ1-1	few	TRBV5-4
TGTGCCAGCAGCTTAAGCCCGAGGGACAGGGGGGGCTATGGCTACACCTTC	CASSLSPRDRGGYGYTF	TRBD1	TRBJ1-2	NA	TRBV7-3
TGCAGCGTGAGTCTATCGGAGACCCAGTACTTC	CSVSLSETQYF	NA	TRBJ2-5	NA	TRBV29-1
TGTGCCAGCAGCTCCACCTGGGCTAGCGGCGACAATGAGCAGTTCTTC	CASSSTWASGDNEQFF	TRBD2	TRBJ2-1	few	TRBV6-2/TRBV6-3
TGTGCCAGCAGTTTTCCAAATGAAAAACTGTTTTTT	CASSFPNEKLFF	NA	TRBJ1-4	NA	TRBV5-8
TGTGCCAGCAGCCAGGCGGGACTAGCGGGATGGTCGAACACCGGGGAGCTGTTTTTT	CASSQAGLAGWSNTGELFF	TRBD2	TRBJ2-2	NA	TRBV3-1/TRBV3-2
TGTGCCAGCGGTCCCGGGGGAAACATTCAGTACTTC	CASGPGGNIQYF	NA	TRBJ2-4	NA	TRBV6-5
TGTGCCACCAGTGAAGCCGACTTAAACTATGGCTACACCTTC	CATSEADLNYGYTF	NA	TRBJ1-2	NA	TRBV24-1
TGTGCCAGCAGCCCCACTAGCGGAGCAAGCTCCTACAATGAGCAGTTCTTC	CASSPTSGASSYNEQFF	TRBD2	TRBJ2-1	NA	TRBV9
TGTGCCAGCAGCTTGGTGGTAGGAGGGCCCGGGGAGCTGTTTTTT	CASSLVVGGPGELFF	NA	TRBJ2-2	NA	TRBV5-8
TGTGCCAGCAGCATCCTGACAGGGCTTCCCGGCTACACCTTC	CASSILTGLPGYTF	TRBD1	TRBJ1-2	NA	TRBV5-4
TGTGCCAGCACCAGGGGGTTGACTGAAGCTTTCTTT	CASTRGLTEAFF	TRBD1	TRBJ1-1	NA	TRBV28
TGTGCCACCGAGACACCACAAGAGACCCAGTACTTC	CATETPQETQYF	NA	TRBJ2-5	NA	TRBV7-9
TGTGCCAGCAGCACCCCCGGGACAGGTCCAGGAGCTTTCTTT	CASSTPGTGPGAFF	TRBD1	TRBJ1-1	NA	TRBV3-1/TRBV3-2
TGTGCCACCAGTGATCATAACGACAGGGTAGGGGCTGGAAACACCATATATTTT	CATSDHNDRVGAGNTIYF	TRBD1	TRBJ1-3	few	TRBV24-1
TGTGCCAGCAAGCGGGCGAGCACTGAAGCTTTCTTT	CASKRASTEAFF	NA	TRBJ1-1	NA	TRBV3-1/TRBV3-2
TGTGCCAGCAGCTTTTCCACCGGGATAGATACGCAGTATTTT	CASSFSTGIDTQYF	NA	TRBJ2-3	NA	TRBV7-2
TGTGCCACCAGTGAGGGCGGGAGAACAGATACGCAGTATTTT	CATSEGGRTDTQYF	TRBD2	TRBJ2-3	NA	TRBV24-1
TGTGCCAGCAGTCGAACTAGCGGGAGTTCCTACGAGCAGTACTTC	CASSRTSGSSYEQYF	TRBD2	TRBJ2-7	few	TRBV7-2
TGTGCCAGCAGCCAAGATGGCGGGGCCCGGCAGCCCCAGCATTTT	CASSQDGGARQPQHF	NA	TRBJ1-5	NA	TRBV3-1/TRBV3-2
TGTGCCATCAGATCCGGGACTCCCTACAATGAGCAGTTCTTC	CAIRSGTPYNEQFF	NA	TRBJ2-1	NA	TRBV10-3
TGTGCCAGCTCACCCGGGACAGGGTTGAGGACTGAAGCTTTCTTT	CASSPGTGLRTEAFF	TRBD1	TRBJ1-1	NA	TRBV18
TGTGCCAGCAGTGACTCAGGGGAGGGTGATGAGCAGTTCTTC	CASSDSGEGDEQFF	TRBD2	TRBJ2-1	NA	TRBV6-4
TGTGCCAGCAGCCCCAAGGGGAAGAGTTACCTTCTCTCTGGAAACACCATATATTTT	CASSPKGKSYLLSGNTIYF	NA	TRBJ1-3	NA	TRBV7-9
TGCGCCAGCAGCCAACCGACGGGGGGTTGGCCCGGGGAGCTGTTTTTT	CASSQPTGGWPGELFF	TRBD2	TRBJ2-2	NA	TRBV4-1
TGCGCCAGCAGCCTCGGGACTAGTTCCCACATCTCCTCCTACGAGCAGTACTTC	CASSLGTSSHISSYEQYF	TRBD2	TRBJ2-7	NA	TRBV5-1
TGCGCCAGCAGCTTGGCAGTGAGAGGGGGCGGTGGCTACACCTTC	CASSLAVRGGGGYTF	TRBD1	TRBJ1-2	once	TRBV5-1